This paragraph reports one T cell receptor (beta chain). As yet, its antigen is unknown. This was the immunoSEQ v3 assay. Each library reached about 2 million read pairs, or about 4.5-6.5 million at deep level. TCRdb's copy holds only in-frame clones and misses some; the assay was immunoSEQ multiplex PCR. This table has approximately 87,000 clones, around three fifths appearing once. This sample was included in a study of TIL therapy for anti-PD-1-resistant metastatic lung cancer. On the study more broadly: Most patients had lung adenocarcinoma; a few tumors were EGFR-mutant, two ALK-rearranged; half smoked currently or formerly. Study observations and caveats: The cohort had more treatment-naive, never-smoker and oncogene-addicted patients than typical. Compared with baseline intratumoral T cells, expanded TIL cultures were more clonal and less diverse (about 5.8% vs 31%).

The CDR3 covers 16 residues. V was clipped by 5 bases and J by 1 base; unmatched bases: 3. Germline V gene lookup returns CDR1 SGHTA and CDR2 FQGNSA. Regarding time point: pre-treatment sample, taken before nivolumab and TIL therapy. Most excised metastases sampled were pleural nodules or supraclavicular lymph nodes. The sequence came from a person aged 30 to 80 with non-small cell lung cancer. V is TRBV7-2 and J is TRBJ2-1; 12 nucleotides align to TRBD1. Sequencing was performed on tumor tissue, taken at baseline. In nucleotides, the CDR3 is TGTGCCAGCAGCGAGGGACAGGGGGCTTCCTACAATGAGCAGTTCTTC. Protein sequence: CASSEGQGASYNEQFF.